This entry concerns a single T cell receptor (beta chain). The CDR3 has 19 residues. V was clipped by 2 bases and J by 4 bases; unmatched bases: 15. CDR1 and CDR2 (germline): LNHNV, YYDKDF (reference sequence). This sample is drawn from a study of control samples from healthy donors and cancer patients. Profiling relied on immunoSEQ multiplex PCR, and the TCRdb table lists in-frame clones only, not all of them. The sample includes tens of thousands of clones, approximately 89% of them seen just once. The clonotype was recovered from a man aged 60 to 69 with colorectal cancer. This sequence joins TRBV15 and TRBJ2-3, with TRBD1 matching 10 bases. What was sequenced was PBMCs. The CDR3 sequence: CATSRNRAPGQGSPDTQYF. The CDR3 DNA follows: TGTGCCACCAGCAGAAACCGGGCGCCGGGACAGGGGAGTCCAGATACGCAGTATTTT.